This T cell receptor beta chain was retrieved from a study of T cells after yellow fever vaccination. Study results and caveats: Contamination by abundant bulk-population clonotypes could be present in FACS-sorted repertoires.

One entry per CDR3 protein results from TCRdb running MiXCR on the 5' RACE reads. The profile shows some 120,000 distinct CDR3 sequences, 6.5% to 9% of them singletons. This clonotype was seen at least ten times. Antigen: not known. The sample here was CD8+ T cells sorted from PBMCs, taken 45 days after the yellow fever booster vaccination. The receptor was isolated from a man aged 30 to 39 who received the YFV17D yellow fever vaccine.

The CDR3 nucleotides are TGCAGTGCTAACCGAGCCTTAGGGGATGAGCAGTTCTTC. Translation gives CSANRALGDEQFF. This sequence joins TRBV20-1 and TRBJ2-1; tentative D call: TRBD1 (5 bases). Germline V gene sequence: CDR1 DFQATT, CDR2 SNEGSKA (reference sequence). Trimming shortened V by 4 bases and J by 8 bases, and 15 bases separated the two germline ends. CDR3 length equals 13 residues.